The clone carrying this T cell receptor (beta chain) appeared a few times. The antigen is unknown. This sample is drawn from a study of cytomegalovirus exposure and HLA in healthy donors. The CDR3 is made up of 13 amino acids. Germline assignment: CDR1 GTSNPN and CDR2 SVGIG (reference sequence). V was pared by 5 bases and J by 0 bases, with 11 bases between. General observations from the study: The majority of CMV-associated TCR beta chains were reported as apparently HLA-restricted in a later analysis. TRBV6-2, TRBV6-3 and some other V segments were excluded as indistinguishable. Under in vitro conditions, three CMV-associated chains were confirmed as specific for CMV antigens.

Primers: 60 Vbeta forward and 13 Jbeta reverse. Only in-frame clones appear in the TCRdb table, and some are missing; sequencing was by immunoSEQ multiplex PCR. This sample has 72,000 or so clones; approximately 72% occur once, and the top ten carry more than 7%. V usage is TRBV30 and J usage is TRBJ2-7, with no clear D. The clonotype comes from a woman in her twenties or thirties in good health and CMV-seropositive. Sequenced input: PBMCs. CDR3 amino acids: CAWADSRSYEQYF. CDR3 sequence (DNA): TGTGCCTGGGCCGACTCCCGCTCCTACGAGCAGTACTTC.